These 13 T cell receptor beta chains were sequenced from one sample in a study of CD8+CD57+ T cells in acquired aplastic anemia. Genomic DNA templated the TCR beta VDJ and CDR3 profiling. TCRdb re-called the reads through MiXCR, storing one row per CDR3 protein. Of approximately 260,000 distinct CDR3 sequences detected, around 82% appear once; the ten largest clones hold 40% to 55%. Patients selected for sequencing had displayed CD8+CD57+ cell expansion by flow cytometry. What was sequenced was sorted CD4+, CD8+, or CD8+CD57+ T cells (not recorded which) from PBMCs. These receptors all stem from a human donor with aplastic anemia.

This chain uses TRBV7-9 with TRBJ2-3, with TRBD2 identical over 9 bases. The germline gives CDR1 SEHNR, CDR2 FQNEAQ (reference sequence). The CDR3 consists of 16 residues. V dropped 5 bases and J dropped 6; count of bases not matched to a gene: 12. CDR3 region: CASSPGLAGGRDTQYF. In DNA, the CDR3 is TGTGCCAGCAGCCCTGGGTTGGCGGGGGGGCGCGATACGCAGTATTTT.

This clonotype has a single count. The junction does not match germline at one end; this may be a read error. This rearrangement joins TRBV7-9 to TRBJ2-3; D gene unclear. The germline V gene has CDR1 SEHNR and CDR2 FQNEAQ (reference sequence). The CDR3 consists of 11 residues. In DNA, the CDR3 is TGTGCCAGCAGCTCGTCAGGTAAGACGCATTTT. This gives the protein CASSSSGKTHF. The full variable domain, rest sourced from reference TRBV7-9 and TRBJ2-3, is DTGVSQNPRHKITKRGQNVTFRCDPISEHNRLYWYRQTLGQGPEFLTYFQNEAQLEKSRLLSDRFSAERPKGSFSTLEIQRTEQGDSAMYLCASSSSGKTHFGPGTRLTVL.

V usage is TRBV10-3 and J usage is TRBJ2-7; possibly TRBD1 or TRBD2 for D (6 bases each). The CDR3 totals 14 residues. V was cut by 4 bases and J by 4 bases, with 14 bases left in between. Germline loops: CDR1 ENHRY, CDR2 SYGVKD. The CDR3 sequence: CAISVGGVGYEQYF. The CDR3 DNA reads TGTGCCATCAGTGTGGGGGGCGTGGGGTACGAGCAGTACTTC.

This chain uses TRBV10-3 with TRBJ1-1, with 8 bases identical to TRBD1. Per germline, CDR1 ENHRY and CDR2 SYGVKD. CDR3 length: 15 residues. The trim removed 3 bases at V and 4 bases at J, leaving 7 bases unmatched. Written as DNA, the CDR3 is TGTGCCATCAGTGACAGGGGGCTATTGGGCACTGAAGCTTTCTTT. This translates into CAISDRGLLGTEAFF.

Comment on this clonotype: The DNA is omitted, as the CDR3 cannot be located on it reliably, and the CDR3 follows TCRdb's listing. The chain joins TRBV7-9 to TRBJ1-2; TRBD1, as called in the table, went unchecked against the DNA. The CDR3 is 15 residues long, ends included. Germline lookup yields CDR1 SEHNR and CDR2 FQNEAQ (reference sequence). The chain's CDR3 is CAGQGTGGTQYFGTF.

The chain is built from TRBV20-1 and TRBJ1-2, with 8 bases matching TRBD1. Germline trimming cut 0 bases from V and 8 bases from J; bases unmatched to any gene: 11. This CDR3 comprises 15 residues. The V gene's germline CDR1 is DFQATT and CDR2 SNEGSKA (reference sequence). The CDR3 DNA reads TGCAGTGCTAGAGAGGGAGGGCAGGGGGCGCGGGGCTACACCTTC. It codes for CSAREGGQGARGYTF.

Comment on this clonotype: With a much larger clone just one base away, this may be a read error. The V call is TRBV7-9, the J call TRBJ2-3; D possibly corresponds to TRBD2 (5 bases). Germline CDR1 is SEHNR and CDR2 is FQNEAQ (reference sequence). The CDR3 length is 14 residues. The CDR3 bases are TGTGCCAGCAGCTTAGTACCCGGGGAGCTGTTTTATGAATTT. It translates to CASSLVPGELFYEF.

Many counts were recorded for this clonotype. This chain uses TRBV9 with TRBJ2-7; the match to TRBD2 covers 13 bases. V lost 0 bases and J lost 4; bases outside the gene matches: 4. This CDR3 has 16 residues. CDR1 is SGDLS, CDR2 YYNGEE, per germline. The DNA for the CDR3 is TGTGCCAGCAGCGTAGGACTAGCGGGGGGCGGTTACGAGCAGTACTTC. It translates to CASSVGLAGGGYEQYF. Supplemented by reference TRBV9 and TRBJ2-7, the full variable domain reads DSGVTQTPKHLITATGQRVTLRCSPRSGDLSVYWYQQSLDQGLQFLIQYYNGEERAKGNILERFSAQQFPDLHSELNLSSLELGDSALYFCASSVGLAGGGYEQYFGPGTRLTVT.

This clonotype was counted a single time. Given the absence of the conserved phenylalanine or tryptophan at the CDR3 end, a read error is likely. The limits of the CDR3 on the DNA are not certain, so only TCRdb's listed CDR3 is given. The chain carries TRBV11-3 and TRBJ1-1. The CDR3 length equals 15 residues, ends included. The germline CDR1 and CDR2 sequences are SGHNT and YENEEA. The CDR3 region is CASSLDLTGNADGFS.

A note on this clonotype: One end of the junction does not line up with germline, which may come from a read error. The chain links TRBV7-6 to TRBJ2-5; D unresolved. The CDR3 has 14 amino acids. Looked up from germline, CDR1 is SGHVS and CDR2 is FNYEAQ. The CDR3 DNA reads as TGTGCCAGCAGCAGAGACAATGAGCAAGTGACCCAGTACTTC. This gives the protein CASSRDNEQVTQYF.

This clonotype was picked up one time. Mismatch with germline at one junction end may stem from a read error. V is TRBV2 and J is TRBJ2-3; D not resolved. Per germline, CDR1 SNHLY and CDR2 FYNNEI. The CDR3 is 14 residues long. CDR3 sequence (DNA): TGTGCCAGCAGGGCCTGGGGTAGCACTAATACGCAGTTTTTT. This sequence encodes CASRAWGSTNTQFF.

In this sample, this clonotype turned up once. Lacking the conserved final phenylalanine or tryptophan, this CDR3 likely reflects a read error. Because the CDR3's place on the DNA is in doubt, the DNA is left out and the CDR3 is given as listed by TCRdb. The chain combines TRBV7-2 with TRBJ2-1; the DNA was not compared with TRBD1, the D call given in the table. The CDR3 is 13 residues long, counting both termini. The V gene's germline CDR1 is SGHTA and CDR2 FQGNSA. CDR3 loop: CASSLAGVADYCY.

V is TRBV9 and J is TRBJ2-7; D tentatively fits TRBD1 or TRBD2 (7 bases each). The germline gives CDR1 SGDLS, CDR2 YYNGEE. The CDR3 sequence is 13 residues long. This chain's CDR3 is CASGEAGTDTQFV. Here the CDR3 DNA reads TGTGCCAGCGGGGAAGCGGGGACAGATACGCAGTTCGTC.